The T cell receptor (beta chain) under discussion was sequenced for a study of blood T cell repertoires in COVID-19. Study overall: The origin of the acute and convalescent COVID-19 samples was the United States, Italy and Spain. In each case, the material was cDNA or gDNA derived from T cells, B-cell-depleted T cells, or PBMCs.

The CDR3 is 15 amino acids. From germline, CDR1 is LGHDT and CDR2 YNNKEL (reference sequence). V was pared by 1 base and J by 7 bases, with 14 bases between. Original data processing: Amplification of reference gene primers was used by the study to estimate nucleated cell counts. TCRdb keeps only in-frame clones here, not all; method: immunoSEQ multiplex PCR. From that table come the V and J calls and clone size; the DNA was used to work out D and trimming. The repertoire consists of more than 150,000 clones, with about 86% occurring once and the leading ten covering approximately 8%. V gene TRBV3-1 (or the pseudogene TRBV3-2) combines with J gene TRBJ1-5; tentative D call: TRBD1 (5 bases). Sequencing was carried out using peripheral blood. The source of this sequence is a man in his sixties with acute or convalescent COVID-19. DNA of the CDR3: TGTGCCAGCAGCCAAGGGGCAGGGTACGGCCAGCCCCAGCATTTT. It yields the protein CASSQGAGYGQPQHF.